Listed below are T cell receptor beta chains from one sample, sequenced in a study of brain T cells in children with intractable seizures. TCRdb's copy holds only in-frame clones and misses some; the assay was immunoSEQ multiplex PCR. The data contain over 20,000 clones, 94% of them seen just once; the ten biggest clones take up nearly 6.5%. This specimen was peripheral blood, taken at surgery. Source of these receptors: a boy between 5 and 17 years old with focal cortical dysplasia and intractable seizures. CDR3s leave out the opening cysteine and the closing phenylalanine or tryptophan. Fields, in order: D gene, V gene, J gene, clone size, CDR3 protein. A D gene is named only where the DNA matches it firmly. Size tells how often a clone was seen (once, few, many) or the class of an expanded clone, and some rows leave it out.

D gene: TRBD2; V gene: TRBV4-1; J gene: TRBJ2-7; clone size: -; CDR3 protein: ASSQGTSGEREQY
D gene: -; V gene: TRBV19; J gene: TRBJ1-1; clone size: -; CDR3 protein: ASSISTGGLAEAF
D gene: -; V gene: TRBV11-3; J gene: TRBJ2-7; clone size: -; CDR3 protein: ASSSSSYEQY
D gene: -; V gene: TRBV7-6; J gene: TRBJ2-5; clone size: -; CDR3 protein: ASSGRGGAGTSQETQY
D gene: -; V gene: TRBV25-1; J gene: TRBJ2-1; clone size: -; CDR3 protein: ASSEYGGNEQF
D gene: -; V gene: TRBV18; J gene: TRBJ1-6; clone size: -; CDR3 protein: ASSPLRGNSPLH
D gene: TRBD1; V gene: TRBV28; J gene: TRBJ2-2; clone size: once; CDR3 protein: ASSSPGQGKGWGTGELF
D gene: -; V gene: TRBV10-1; J gene: TRBJ2-1; clone size: -; CDR3 protein: ASSESGGDNEQF
D gene: -; V gene: TRBV5-6; J gene: TRBJ1-4; clone size: -; CDR3 protein: ASSFATAATNEKLF
D gene: -; V gene: TRBV7-9; J gene: TRBJ2-2; clone size: -; CDR3 protein: ASDRPARTGELF
D gene: -; V gene: TRBV6-5; J gene: TRBJ2-6; clone size: -; CDR3 protein: ASSPGWAGANVLT
D gene: TRBD1; V gene: TRBV7-8; J gene: TRBJ1-1; clone size: -; CDR3 protein: ASSWTGFSEAF